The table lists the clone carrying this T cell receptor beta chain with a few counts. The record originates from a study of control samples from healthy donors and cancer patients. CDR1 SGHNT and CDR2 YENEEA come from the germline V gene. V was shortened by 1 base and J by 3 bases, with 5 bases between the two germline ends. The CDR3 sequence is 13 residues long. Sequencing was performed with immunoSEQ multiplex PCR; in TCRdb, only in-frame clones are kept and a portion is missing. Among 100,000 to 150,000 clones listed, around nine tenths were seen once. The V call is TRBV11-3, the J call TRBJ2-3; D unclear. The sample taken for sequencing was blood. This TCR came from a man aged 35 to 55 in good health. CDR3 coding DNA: TGTGCCAGCAGCTTAGGATGGACAGATACGCAGTATTTT. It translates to CASSLGWTDTQYF.